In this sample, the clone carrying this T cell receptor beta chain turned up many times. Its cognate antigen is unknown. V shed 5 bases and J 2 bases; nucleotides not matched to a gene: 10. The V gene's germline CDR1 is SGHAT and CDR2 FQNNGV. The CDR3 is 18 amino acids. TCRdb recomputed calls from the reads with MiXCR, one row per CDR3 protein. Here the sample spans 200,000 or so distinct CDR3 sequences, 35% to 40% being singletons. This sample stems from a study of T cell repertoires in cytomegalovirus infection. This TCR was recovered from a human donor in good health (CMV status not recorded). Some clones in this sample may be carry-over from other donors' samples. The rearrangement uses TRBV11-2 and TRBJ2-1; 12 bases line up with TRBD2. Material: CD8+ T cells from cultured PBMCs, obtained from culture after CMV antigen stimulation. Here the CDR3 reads CASSHPGLAGEPYNEQFF. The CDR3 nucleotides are TGTGCCAGCAGCCACCCGGGACTAGCGGGCGAGCCCTACAATGAGCAGTTCTTC. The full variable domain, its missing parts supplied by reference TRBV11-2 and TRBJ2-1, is EAGVAQSPRYKIIEKRQSVAFWCNPISGHATLYWYQQILGQGPKLLIQFQNNGVVDDSQLPKDRFSAERLKGVDSTLKIQPAKLEDSAVYLCASSHPGLAGEPYNEQFFGPGTRLTVL.